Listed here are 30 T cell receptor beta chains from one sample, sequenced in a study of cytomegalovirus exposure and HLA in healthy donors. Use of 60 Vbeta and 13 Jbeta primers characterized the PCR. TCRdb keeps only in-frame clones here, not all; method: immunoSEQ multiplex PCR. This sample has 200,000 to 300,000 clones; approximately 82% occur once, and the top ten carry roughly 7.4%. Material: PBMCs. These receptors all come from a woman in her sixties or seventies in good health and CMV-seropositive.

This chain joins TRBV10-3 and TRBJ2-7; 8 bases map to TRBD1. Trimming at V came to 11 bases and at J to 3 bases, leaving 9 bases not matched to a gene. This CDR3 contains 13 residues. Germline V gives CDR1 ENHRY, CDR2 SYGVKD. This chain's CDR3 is CAAKTDRGYEQYF. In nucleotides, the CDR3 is TGTGCCGCCAAGACCGACAGGGGCTACGAGCAGTACTTC.

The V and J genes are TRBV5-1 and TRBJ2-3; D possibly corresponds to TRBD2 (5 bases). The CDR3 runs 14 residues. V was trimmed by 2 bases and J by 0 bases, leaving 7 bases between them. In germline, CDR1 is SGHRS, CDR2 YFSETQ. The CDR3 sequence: CASSFGGSTDTQYF. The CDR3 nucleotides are TGCGCCAGCAGCTTCGGCGGGAGCACAGATACGCAGTATTTT. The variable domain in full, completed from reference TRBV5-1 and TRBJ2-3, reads KAGVTQTPRYLIKTRGQQVTLSCSPISGHRSVSWYQQTPGQGLQFLFEYFSETQRNKGNFPGRFSGRQFSNSRSEMNVSTLELGDSALYLCASSFGGSTDTQYFGPGTRLTVL.

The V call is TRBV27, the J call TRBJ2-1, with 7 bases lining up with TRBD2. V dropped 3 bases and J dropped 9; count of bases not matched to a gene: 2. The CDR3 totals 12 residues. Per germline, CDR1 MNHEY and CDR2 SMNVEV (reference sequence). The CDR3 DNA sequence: TGTGCCAGCAGTTTGGGGGAGGGTGAGCAGTTCTTC. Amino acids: CASSLGEGEQFF.

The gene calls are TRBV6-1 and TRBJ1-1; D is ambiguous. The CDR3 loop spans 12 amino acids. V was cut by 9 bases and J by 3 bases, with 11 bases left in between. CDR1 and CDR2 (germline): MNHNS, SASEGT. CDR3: CASNLEDTEAFF. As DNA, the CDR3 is TGTGCCAGTAATCTCGAGGACACTGAAGCTTTCTTT.

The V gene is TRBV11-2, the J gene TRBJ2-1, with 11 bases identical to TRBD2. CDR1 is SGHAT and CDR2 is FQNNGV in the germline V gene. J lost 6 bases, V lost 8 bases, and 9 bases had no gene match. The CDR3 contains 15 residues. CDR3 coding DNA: TGTGCCAGCGGTTTAGCGGGAGGGCTTCTCAATGAGCAGTTCTTC. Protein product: CASGLAGGLLNEQFF. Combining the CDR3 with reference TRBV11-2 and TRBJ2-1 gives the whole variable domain EAGVAQSPRYKIIEKRQSVAFWCNPISGHATLYWYQQILGQGPKLLIQFQNNGVVDDSQLPKDRFSAERLKGVDSTLKIQPAKLEDSAVYLCASGLAGGLLNEQFFGPGTRLTVL.

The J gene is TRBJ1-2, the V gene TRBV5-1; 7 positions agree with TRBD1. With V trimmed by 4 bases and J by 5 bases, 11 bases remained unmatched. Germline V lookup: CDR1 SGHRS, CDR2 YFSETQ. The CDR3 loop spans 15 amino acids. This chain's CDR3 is CASSLVRGMDYGYTF. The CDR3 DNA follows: TGCGCCAGCAGCCTGGTCAGGGGGATGGATTATGGCTACACCTTC.

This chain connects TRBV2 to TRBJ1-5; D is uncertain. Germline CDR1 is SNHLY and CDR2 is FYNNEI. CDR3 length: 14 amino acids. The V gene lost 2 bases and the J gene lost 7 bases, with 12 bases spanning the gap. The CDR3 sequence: CASSENPLLQPQHF. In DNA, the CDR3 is TGTGCCAGCAGTGAAAACCCCCTCCTACAGCCCCAGCATTTT.

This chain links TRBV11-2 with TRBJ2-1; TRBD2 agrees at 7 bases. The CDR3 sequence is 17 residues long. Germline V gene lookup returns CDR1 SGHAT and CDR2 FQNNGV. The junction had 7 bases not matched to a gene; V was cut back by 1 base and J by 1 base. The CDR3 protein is CASSLVVGGGSYNEQFF. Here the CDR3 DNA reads TGTGCCAGCAGCTTAGTCGTGGGGGGAGGGTCCTACAATGAGCAGTTCTTC. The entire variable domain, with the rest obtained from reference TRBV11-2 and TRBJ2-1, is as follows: EAGVAQSPRYKIIEKRQSVAFWCNPISGHATLYWYQQILGQGPKLLIQFQNNGVVDDSQLPKDRFSAERLKGVDSTLKIQPAKLEDSAVYLCASSLVVGGGSYNEQFFGPGTRLTVL.

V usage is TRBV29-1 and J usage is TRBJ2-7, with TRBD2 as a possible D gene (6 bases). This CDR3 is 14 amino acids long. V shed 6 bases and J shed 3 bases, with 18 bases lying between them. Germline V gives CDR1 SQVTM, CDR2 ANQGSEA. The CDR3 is CSVGTSLAFYEQYF. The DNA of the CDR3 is TGCAGCGTAGGAACTAGCTTGGCCTTCTACGAGCAGTACTTC.

The CDR3: CASSLDRPPKAFF. CDR3 DNA sequence: TGTGCCAGCAGTTTGGACAGGCCGCCAAAGGCTTTCTTT. The chain couples TRBV28 to TRBJ1-1; 7 bases are a match to TRBD1. Unmatched junction bases numbered 9, after V lost 3 bases and J lost 11 bases. This CDR3 spans 13 amino acids. Germline V gene lookup returns CDR1 MDHEN and CDR2 SYDVKM.

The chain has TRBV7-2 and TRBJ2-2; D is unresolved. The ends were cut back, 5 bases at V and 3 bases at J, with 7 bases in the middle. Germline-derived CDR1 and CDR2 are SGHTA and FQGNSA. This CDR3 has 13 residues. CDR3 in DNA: TGTGCCAGCAGCCGTCTTCACACCGGGGAGCTGTTTTTT. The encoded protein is CASSRLHTGELFF. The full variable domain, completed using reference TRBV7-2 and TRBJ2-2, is GAGVSQSPSNKVTEKGKDVELRCDPISGHTALYWYRQSLGQGLEFLIYFQGNSAPDKSGLPSDRFSAERTGGSVSTLTIQRTQQEDSAVYLCASSRLHTGELFFGEGSRLTVL.

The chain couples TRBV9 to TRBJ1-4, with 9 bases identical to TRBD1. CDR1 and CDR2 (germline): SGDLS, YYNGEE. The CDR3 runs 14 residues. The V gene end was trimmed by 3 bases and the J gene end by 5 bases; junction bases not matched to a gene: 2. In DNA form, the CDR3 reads TGTGCCAGCAGCGCCGGGACAGGGAATGAAAAACTGTTTTTT. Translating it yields CASSAGTGNEKLFF.

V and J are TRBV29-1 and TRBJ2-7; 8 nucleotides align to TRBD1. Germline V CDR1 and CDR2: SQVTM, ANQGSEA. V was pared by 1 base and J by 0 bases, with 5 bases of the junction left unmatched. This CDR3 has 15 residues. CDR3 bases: TGCAGCGTTGAAGTGGGACAGGCCCTCTCCTACGAGCAGTACTTC. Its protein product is CSVEVGQALSYEQYF.

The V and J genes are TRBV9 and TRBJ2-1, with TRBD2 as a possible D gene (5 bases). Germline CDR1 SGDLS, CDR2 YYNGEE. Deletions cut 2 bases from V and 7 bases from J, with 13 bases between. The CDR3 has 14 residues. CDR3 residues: CASSVTGIPNEQFF. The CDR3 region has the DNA TGTGCCAGCAGCGTTACCGGGATACCGAATGAGCAGTTCTTC.

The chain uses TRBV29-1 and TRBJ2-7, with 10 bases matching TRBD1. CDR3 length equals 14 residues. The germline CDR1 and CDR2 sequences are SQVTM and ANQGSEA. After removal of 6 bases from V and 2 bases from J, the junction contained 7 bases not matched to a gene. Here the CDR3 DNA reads TGCAGCGTCGTAGACAGGGGGCGAACCTACGAGCAGTACTTC. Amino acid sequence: CSVVDRGRTYEQYF.

The CDR3 is CASAPSGFGANVLTF. CDR3 nucleotides: TGTGCCAGCGCCCCTTCCGGGTTTGGGGCCAACGTCCTGACTTTC. This rearrangement joins TRBV9 to TRBJ2-6; D not certain. V lost 7 bases to trimming and J lost 3 bases, with 14 bases between them. In germline, CDR1 is SGDLS, CDR2 YYNGEE. The CDR3 length is 15 residues.

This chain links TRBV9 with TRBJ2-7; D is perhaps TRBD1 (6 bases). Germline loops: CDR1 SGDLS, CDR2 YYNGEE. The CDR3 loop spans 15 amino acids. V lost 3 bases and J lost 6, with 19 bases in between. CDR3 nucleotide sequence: TGTGCCAGCAGCGGTTCCGGGACAAAGGGGCTCGAGCAGTACTTC. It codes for CASSGSGTKGLEQYF.

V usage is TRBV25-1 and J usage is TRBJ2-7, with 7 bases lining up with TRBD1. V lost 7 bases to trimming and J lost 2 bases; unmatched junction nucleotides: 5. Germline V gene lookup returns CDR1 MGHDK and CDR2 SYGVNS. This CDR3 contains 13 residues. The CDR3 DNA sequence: TGTGCCAGCACTCCCAGGGGGACCTACGAGCAGTACTTC. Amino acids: CASTPRGTYEQYF.

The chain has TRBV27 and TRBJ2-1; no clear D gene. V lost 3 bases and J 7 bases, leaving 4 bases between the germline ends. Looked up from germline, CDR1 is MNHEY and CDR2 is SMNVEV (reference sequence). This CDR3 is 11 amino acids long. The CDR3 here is CASSFRNEQFF. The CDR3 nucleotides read TGTGCCAGCAGTTTCAGAAATGAGCAGTTCTTC.

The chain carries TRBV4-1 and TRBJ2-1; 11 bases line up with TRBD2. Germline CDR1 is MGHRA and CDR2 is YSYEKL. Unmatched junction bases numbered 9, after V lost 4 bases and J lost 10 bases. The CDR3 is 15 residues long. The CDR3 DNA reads TGCGCCAGCAGCCTCAGAGGGGTAGCGGGAGGGGAGCAGTTCTTC. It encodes CASSLRGVAGGEQFF.

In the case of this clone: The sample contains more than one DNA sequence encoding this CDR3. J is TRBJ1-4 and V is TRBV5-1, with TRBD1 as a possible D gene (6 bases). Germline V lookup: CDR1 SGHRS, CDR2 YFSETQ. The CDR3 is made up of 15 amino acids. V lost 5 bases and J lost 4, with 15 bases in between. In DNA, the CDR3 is TGCGCCAGCAGACGCCGGGACACCGGTAATGAAAAACTGTTTTTT. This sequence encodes CASRRRDTGNEKLFF.

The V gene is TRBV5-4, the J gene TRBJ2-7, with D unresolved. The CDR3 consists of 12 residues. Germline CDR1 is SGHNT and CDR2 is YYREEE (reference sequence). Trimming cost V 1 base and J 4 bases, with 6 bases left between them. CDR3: CASSLNSYEQYF. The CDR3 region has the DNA TGTGCCAGCAGCTTGAACAGTTACGAGCAGTACTTC.

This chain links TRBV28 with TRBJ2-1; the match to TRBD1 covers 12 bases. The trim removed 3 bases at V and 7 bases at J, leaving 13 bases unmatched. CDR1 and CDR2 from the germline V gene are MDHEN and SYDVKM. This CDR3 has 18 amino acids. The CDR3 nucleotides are TGTGCCAGCAGTTTGTTAATAATCCGGGACAGGGGGCGAAATGAGCAGTTCTTC. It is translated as CASSLLIIRDRGRNEQFF.

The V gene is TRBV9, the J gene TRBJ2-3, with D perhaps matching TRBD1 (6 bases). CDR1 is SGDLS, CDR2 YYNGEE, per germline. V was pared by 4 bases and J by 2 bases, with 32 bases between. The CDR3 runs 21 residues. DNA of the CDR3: TGTGCCAGCAGCTTCCGGGACACAGCGGCGCTATCATCCCTACACACAGATACGCAGTATTTT. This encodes CASSFRDTAALSSLHTDTQYF.

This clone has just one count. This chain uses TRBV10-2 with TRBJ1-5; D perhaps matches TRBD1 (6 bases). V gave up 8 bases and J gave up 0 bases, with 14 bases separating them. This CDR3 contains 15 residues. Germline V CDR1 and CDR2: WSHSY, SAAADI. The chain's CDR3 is CASATRQDSNQPQHF. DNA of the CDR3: TGCGCCAGCGCCACCAGACAGGATAGCAATCAGCCCCAGCATTTT.

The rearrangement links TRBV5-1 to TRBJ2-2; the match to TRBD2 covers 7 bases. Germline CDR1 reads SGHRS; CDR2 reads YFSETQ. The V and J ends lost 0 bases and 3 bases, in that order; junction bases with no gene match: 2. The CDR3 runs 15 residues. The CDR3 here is CASSLATSYTGELFF. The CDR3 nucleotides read TGCGCCAGCAGCTTGGCGACTAGCTACACCGGGGAGCTGTTTTTT.

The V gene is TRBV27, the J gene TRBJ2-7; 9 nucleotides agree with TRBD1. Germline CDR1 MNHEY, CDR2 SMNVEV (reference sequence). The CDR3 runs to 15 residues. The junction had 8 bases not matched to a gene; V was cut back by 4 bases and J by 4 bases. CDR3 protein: CASSSSGTGSYEQYF. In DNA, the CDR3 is TGTGCCAGCAGTTCCAGCGGGACAGGGTCATACGAGCAGTACTTC.

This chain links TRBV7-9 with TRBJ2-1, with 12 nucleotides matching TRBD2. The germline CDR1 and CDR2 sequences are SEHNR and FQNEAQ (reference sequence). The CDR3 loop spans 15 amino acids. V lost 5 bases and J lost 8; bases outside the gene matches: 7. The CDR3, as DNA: TGTGCCAGCAGCCATCTAGCGGGAGGGCCGGATGAGCAGTTCTTC. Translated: CASSHLAGGPDEQFF. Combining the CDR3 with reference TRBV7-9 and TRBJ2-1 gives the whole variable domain DTGVSQNPRHKITKRGQNVTFRCDPISEHNRLYWYRQTLGQGPEFLTYFQNEAQLEKSRLLSDRFSAERPKGSFSTLEIQRTEQGDSAMYLCASSHLAGGPDEQFFGPGTRLTVL.

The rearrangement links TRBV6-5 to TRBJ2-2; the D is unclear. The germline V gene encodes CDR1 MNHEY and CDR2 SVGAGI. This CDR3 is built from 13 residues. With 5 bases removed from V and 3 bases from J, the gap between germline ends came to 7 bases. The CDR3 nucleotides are TGTGCCAGCAGTGCGACACACACCGGGGAGCTGTTTTTT. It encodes CASSATHTGELFF.

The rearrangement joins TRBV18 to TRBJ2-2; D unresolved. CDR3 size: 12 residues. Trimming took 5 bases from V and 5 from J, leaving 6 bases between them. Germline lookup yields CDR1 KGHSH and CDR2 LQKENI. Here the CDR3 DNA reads TGTGCCAGCTCATTTTTAACCGGGGAGCTGTTTTTT. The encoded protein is CASSFLTGELFF. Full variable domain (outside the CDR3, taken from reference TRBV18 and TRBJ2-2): NAGVMQNPRHLVRRRGQEARLRCSPMKGHSHVYWYRQLPEEGLKFMVYLQKENIIDESGMPKERFSAEFPKEGPSILRIQQVVRGDSAAYFCASSFLTGELFFGEGSRLTVL.